This T cell receptor beta chain was captured in a study of T cells after posttransplantation cyclophosphamide. Overall study findings and caveats: Recipient CMV seropositivity and CMV reactivation strongly tracked TRB clonality. Donor CD8+ memory clones often dominated recipient blood repertoires at later times. TRB overlap between skin or GI tissue T cells and blood was limited.

Notes on this clone: As yet, its antigen is unknown.

Controls had myeloablative marrow grafts with methotrexate and calcineurin inhibitor, sampled at 1 year. TCRdb's table, derived via immunoSEQ multiplex PCR, lists solely in-frame clones and lacks some. The data contain 15,000 to 20,000 clones, around 90% of them singletons. CDR1 is MNHEY and CDR2 is SVGAGI in the germline V gene. This CDR3 has 12 residues. The V segment lost 8 bases and the J segment 11 bases; nucleotides outside the gene matches: 7. This chain connects TRBV6-5 to TRBJ1-5, with TRBD1 matching over 9 bases. This sequence originates from a male patient between 45 and 59 years old who received an allogeneic stem cell transplant from an unrelated donor, was CMV-positive, and had chronic GVHD only. Some of these T cells may belong to the graft donor. The starting material was PBMCs, obtained after an allogeneic stem cell transplant with a calcineurin inhibitor and methotrexate. The CDR3 DNA sequence: TGTGCCAGCGGACAGGGGCCGGCGTCCCAGCATTTT. Amino acids: CASGQGPASQHF.